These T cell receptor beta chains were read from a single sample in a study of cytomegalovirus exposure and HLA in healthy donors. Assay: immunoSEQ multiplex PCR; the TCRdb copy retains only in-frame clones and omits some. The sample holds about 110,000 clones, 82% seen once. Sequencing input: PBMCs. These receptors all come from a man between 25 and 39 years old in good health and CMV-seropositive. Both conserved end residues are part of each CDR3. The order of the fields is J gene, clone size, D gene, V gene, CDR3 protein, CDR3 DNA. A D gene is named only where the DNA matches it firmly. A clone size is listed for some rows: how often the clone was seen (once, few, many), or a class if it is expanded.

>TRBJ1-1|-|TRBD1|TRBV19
CASRRAQGAMGNTEAFF
TGTGCCAGTAGGAGAGCACAGGGGGCCATGGGGAACACTGAAGCTTTCTTT
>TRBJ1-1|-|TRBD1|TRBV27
CASSLWTGGATEAFF
TGTGCCAGCAGTCTGTGGACAGGGGGGGCCACTGAAGCTTTCTTT
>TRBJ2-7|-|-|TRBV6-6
CASSPPGTTFYEQYF
TGTGCCAGCAGCCCCCCCGGGACAACTTTCTACGAGCAGTACTTC
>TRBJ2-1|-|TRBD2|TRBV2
CAFRQGETSGGANEQFF
TGTGCCTTTCGACAGGGGGAGACTAGCGGGGGGGCCAATGAGCAGTTCTTC
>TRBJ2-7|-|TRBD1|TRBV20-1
CSAYTGEEQYF
TGCAGTGCCTACACAGGGGAAGAGCAGTACTTC
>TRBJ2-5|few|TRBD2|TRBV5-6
CASSVLAGGQETQYF
TGTGCCAGCAGCGTACTAGCGGGGGGGCAAGAGACCCAGTACTTC
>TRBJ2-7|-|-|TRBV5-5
CASSLAGVPRWVCSYEQYF
TGTGCCAGCAGCTTGGCCGGGGTTCCTAGGTGGGTGTGTTCCTACGAGCAGTACTTC
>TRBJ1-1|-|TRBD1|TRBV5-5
CASSLRYNQGVTTEAFF
TGTGCCAGCAGCTTGCGGTACAATCAGGGGGTTACCACTGAAGCTTTCTTT
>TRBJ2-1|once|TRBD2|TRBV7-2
CASSLLTSFPDNEQFF
TGTGCCAGCAGTCTCCTGACTAGCTTTCCAGACAATGAGCAGTTCTTC
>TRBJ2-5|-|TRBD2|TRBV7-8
CASSLGRGTSGQETQYF
TGTGCCAGCAGCTTAGGCCGGGGGACTAGCGGGCAAGAGACCCAGTACTTC
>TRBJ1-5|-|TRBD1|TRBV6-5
CASKEGALLNQPQHF
TGTGCCTCCAAGGAGGGGGCCCTTCTTAATCAGCCCCAGCATTTT
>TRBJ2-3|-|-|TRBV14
CASSRASVRGDTQYF
TGTGCCAGCAGCCGGGCTAGCGTTCGAGGAGATACGCAGTATTTT
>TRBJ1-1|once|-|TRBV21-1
CASSKDSRVLDTEAFF
TGTGCCAGCAGCAAAGATTCCAGGGTATTAGACACTGAAGCTTTCTTT
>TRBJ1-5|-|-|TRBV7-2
CASSPRGGHNQPQHF
TGTGCCAGCAGCCCCCGCGGGGGGCACAATCAGCCCCAGCATTTT
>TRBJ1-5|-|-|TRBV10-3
CAISEYVQDQPQHF
TGTGCCATCAGTGAGTATGTACAAGATCAGCCCCAGCATTTT
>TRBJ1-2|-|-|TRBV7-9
CASNEQGYGYTF
TGTGCCAGTAATGAACAGGGCTATGGCTACACCTTC
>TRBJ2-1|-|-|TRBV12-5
CASGLGLGAYNEQFF
TGTGCTAGTGGTTTGGGGCTAGGGGCATACAATGAGCAGTTCTTC
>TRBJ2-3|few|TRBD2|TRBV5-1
CASSSLGAGVNTDTQYF
TGCGCCAGCAGCTCACTCGGGGCGGGGGTGAACACAGATACGCAGTATTTT
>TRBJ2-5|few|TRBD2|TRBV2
CASRLAGGGQETQYF
TGTGCCAGCAGACTAGCGGGGGGGGGCCAAGAGACCCAGTACTTC
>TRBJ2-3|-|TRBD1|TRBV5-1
CASSMGQGGTDTQYF
TGCGCCAGCAGCATGGGACAGGGCGGCACAGATACGCAGTATTTT
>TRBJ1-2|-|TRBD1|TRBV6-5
CASSYGTGNYGYTF
TGTGCCAGCAGTTACGGGACAGGGAACTATGGCTACACCTTC
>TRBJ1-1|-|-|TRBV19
CASSIGGPGSTEASF
TGTGCCAGTAGTATAGGCGGCCCAGGGTCCACTGAAGCTTCCTTT